This section outlines one TCR beta chain sequence together with its context. Its antigen is not known. The data are from a study of cytomegalovirus exposure and HLA in healthy donors. Study-level points and caveats: A missense variant in DCLRE1C was later tied to TCR beta V- and J-gene trimming. Cytomegalovirus-associated status was assigned to about 150 TCR beta chains. Analysis performed later found roughly 17,000 TCR beta sequences associated with HLA alleles at 0.05 false discovery rate. A few chains tied to CMV proved CMV antigen-specific in vitro.

It was with 60 Vbeta and 13 Jbeta primers that the PCR ran. Assay used: immunoSEQ multiplex PCR; TCRdb lists only in-frame clones, some missing. The top ten hold 2.5% to 3.5% of the sample, which has more than 80,000 clones, approximately 72% seen once. Unmatched junction bases numbered 2, after V lost 4 bases and J lost 2 bases. The germline V gene has CDR1 ENHRY and CDR2 SYGVKD. The CDR3 consists of 14 residues. Sequenced material: PBMCs. This clonotype was sampled from a female donor in good health and CMV-seropositive. The chain employs TRBV10-3 and TRBJ2-7; 10 nucleotides match TRBD2. CDR3 coding DNA: TGTGCCATCAGTGCCAGCGGGGGGGCCTACGAGCAGTACTTC. Protein sequence: CAISASGGAYEQYF.